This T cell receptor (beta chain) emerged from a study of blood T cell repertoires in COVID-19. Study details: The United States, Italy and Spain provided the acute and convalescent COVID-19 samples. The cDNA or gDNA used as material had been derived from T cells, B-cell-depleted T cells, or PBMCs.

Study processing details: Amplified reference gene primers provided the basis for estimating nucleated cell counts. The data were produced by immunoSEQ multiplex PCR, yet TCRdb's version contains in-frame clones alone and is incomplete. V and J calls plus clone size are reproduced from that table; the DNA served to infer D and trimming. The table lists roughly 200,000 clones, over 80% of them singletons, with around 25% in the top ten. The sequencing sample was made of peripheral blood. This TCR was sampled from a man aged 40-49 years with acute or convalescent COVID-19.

The chain's CDR3 is CASSLLGLSTDTQYF. As DNA, the CDR3 is TGCGCCAGCAGCCTGCTGGGGCTAAGCACAGATACGCAGTATTTT. The chain has TRBV5-1 and TRBJ2-3, with D possibly TRBD1 on 5 matching bases. Trimming stripped 4 bases from V and 0 bases from J, with 12 bases between. The CDR3 runs 15 residues. The germline gives CDR1 SGHRS, CDR2 YFSETQ.